This T cell receptor beta chain was obtained from a study of a mutant IDH1 vaccine in newly diagnosed glioma. The method was immunoSEQ multiplex PCR; TCRdb's version includes in-frame clones alone and lacks a portion of them. Here the sample spans around 66,000 clones, about four fifths being singletons. In the case of this clone: Its antigen is as yet unknown.

Time point indicated: week 11, during vaccination. A 20-mer mutant IDH1 peptide at 300 ug was injected subcutaneously with topical imiquimod. The CDR3 has 15 residues. The ends were cut back, 3 bases at V and 2 bases at J, with 8 bases in the middle. From germline, CDR1 is LNHDA and CDR2 SQIVND (reference sequence). Sequenced here: PBMCs, sampled from a glioma patient whose treatment included an IDH1 peptide vaccine. The chain has TRBV19 and TRBJ2-6; D perhaps matches TRBD2 (6 bases). The origin of this receptor is a man in his fifties or sixties with glioma. The CDR3: CASSIWGAGANVLTF. CDR3 DNA: TGTGCCAGTAGTATTTGGGGGGCTGGGGCCAACGTCCTGACTTTC.